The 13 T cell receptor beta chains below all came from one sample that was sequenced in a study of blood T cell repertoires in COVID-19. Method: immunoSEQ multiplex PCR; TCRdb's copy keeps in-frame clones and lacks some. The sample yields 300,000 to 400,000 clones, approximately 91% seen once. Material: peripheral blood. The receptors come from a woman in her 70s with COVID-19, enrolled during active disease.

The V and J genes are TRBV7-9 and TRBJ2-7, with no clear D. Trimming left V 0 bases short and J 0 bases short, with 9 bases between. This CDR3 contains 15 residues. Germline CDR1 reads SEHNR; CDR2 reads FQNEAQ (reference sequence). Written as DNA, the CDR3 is TGTGCCAGCAGCTTAGCGGCGGTACTCTCCTACGAGCAGTACTTC. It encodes CASSLAAVLSYEQYF.

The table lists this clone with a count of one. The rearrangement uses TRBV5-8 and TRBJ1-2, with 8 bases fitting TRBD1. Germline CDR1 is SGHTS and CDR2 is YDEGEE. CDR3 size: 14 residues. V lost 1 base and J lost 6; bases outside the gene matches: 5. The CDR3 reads CASSLLSGGNGYTF. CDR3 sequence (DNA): TGTGCCAGCAGCTTGCTTTCAGGGGGCAATGGCTACACCTTC.

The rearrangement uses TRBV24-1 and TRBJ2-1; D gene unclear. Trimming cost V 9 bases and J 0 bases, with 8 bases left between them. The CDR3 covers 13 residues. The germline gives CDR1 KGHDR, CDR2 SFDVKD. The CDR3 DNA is TGTGCCACCGCACCGAGCTCCTACAATGAGCAGTTCTTC. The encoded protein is CATAPSSYNEQFF.

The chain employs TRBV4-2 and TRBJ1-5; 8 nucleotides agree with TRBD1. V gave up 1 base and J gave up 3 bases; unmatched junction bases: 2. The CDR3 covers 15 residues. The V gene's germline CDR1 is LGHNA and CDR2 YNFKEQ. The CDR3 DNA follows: TGTGCCAGCAGCCAAGGACAGGGGTCCAATCAGCCCCAGCATTTT. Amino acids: CASSQGQGSNQPQHF.

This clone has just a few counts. CDR3 residues: CASSVEYGGAYEQYF. The CDR3 DNA follows: TGTGCCAGCAGCGTAGAGTACGGGGGGGCATACGAGCAGTACTTC. The chain couples TRBV9 to TRBJ2-7; 8 bases agree with TRBD2. With 0 bases clipped from V and 4 bases from J, the junction kept 6 bases outside the gene matches. Germline CDR1 is SGDLS and CDR2 is YYNGEE. This CDR3 contains 15 residues.

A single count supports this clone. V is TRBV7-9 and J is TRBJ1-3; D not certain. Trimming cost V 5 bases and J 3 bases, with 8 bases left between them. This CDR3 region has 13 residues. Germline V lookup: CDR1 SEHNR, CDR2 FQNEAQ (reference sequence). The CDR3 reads CASSAPVGNTIYF. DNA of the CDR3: TGTGCCAGCAGCGCTCCAGTTGGAAACACCATATATTTT.

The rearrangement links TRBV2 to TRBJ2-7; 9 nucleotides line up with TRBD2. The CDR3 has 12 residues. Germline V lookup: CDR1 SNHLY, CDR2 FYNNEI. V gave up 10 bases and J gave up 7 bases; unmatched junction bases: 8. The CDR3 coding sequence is TGTGCCACAGGGGGTAGCGGGGGAGAGCAGTACTTC. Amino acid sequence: CATGGSGGEQYF.

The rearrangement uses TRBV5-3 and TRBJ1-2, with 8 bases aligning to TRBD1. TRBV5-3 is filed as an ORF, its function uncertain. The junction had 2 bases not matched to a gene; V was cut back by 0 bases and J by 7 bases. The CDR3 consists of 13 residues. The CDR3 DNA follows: TGTGCCAGAAGCTTGGTACAGGGGGTTGGCTACACCTTC. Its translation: CARSLVQGVGYTF.

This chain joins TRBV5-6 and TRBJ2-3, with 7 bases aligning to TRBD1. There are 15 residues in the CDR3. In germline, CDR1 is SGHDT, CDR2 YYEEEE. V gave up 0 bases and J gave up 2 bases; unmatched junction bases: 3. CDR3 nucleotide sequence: TGTGCCAGCAGCTTGGTCGACAGGGACACAGATACGCAGTATTTT. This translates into CASSLVDRDTDTQYF.

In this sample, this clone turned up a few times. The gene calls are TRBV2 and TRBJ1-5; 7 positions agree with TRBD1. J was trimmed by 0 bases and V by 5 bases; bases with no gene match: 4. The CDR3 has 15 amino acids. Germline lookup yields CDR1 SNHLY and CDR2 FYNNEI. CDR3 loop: CASSTGASSNQPQHF. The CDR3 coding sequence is TGTGCCAGCAGTACAGGGGCGAGTAGCAATCAGCCCCAGCATTTT. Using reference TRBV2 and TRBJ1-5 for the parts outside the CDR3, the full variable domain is EPEVTQTPSHQVTQMGQEVILRCVPISNHLYFYWYRQILGQKVEFLVSFYNNEISEKSEIFDDQFSVERPDGSNFTLKIRSTKLEDSAMYFCASSTGASSNQPQHFGDGTRLSIL.

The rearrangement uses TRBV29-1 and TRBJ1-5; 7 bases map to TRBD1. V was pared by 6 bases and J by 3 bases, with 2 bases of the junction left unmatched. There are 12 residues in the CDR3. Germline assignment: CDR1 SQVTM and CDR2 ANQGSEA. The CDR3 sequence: CSVGQANQPQHF. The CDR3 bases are TGCAGCGTAGGACAGGCCAATCAGCCCCAGCATTTT.

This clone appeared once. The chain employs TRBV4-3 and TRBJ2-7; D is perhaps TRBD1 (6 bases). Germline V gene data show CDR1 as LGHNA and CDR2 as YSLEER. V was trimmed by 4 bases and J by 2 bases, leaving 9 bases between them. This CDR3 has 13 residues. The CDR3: CASSPTGTYEQYF. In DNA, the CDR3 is TGCGCCAGCAGCCCGACAGGAACCTACGAGCAGTACTTC.

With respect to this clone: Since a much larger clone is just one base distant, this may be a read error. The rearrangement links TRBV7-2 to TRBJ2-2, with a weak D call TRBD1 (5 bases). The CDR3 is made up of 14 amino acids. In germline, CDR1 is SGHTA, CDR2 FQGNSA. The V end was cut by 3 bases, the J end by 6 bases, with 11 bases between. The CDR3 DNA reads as TGTGCCAGCAGCTTTCAGGGTCGGGCCGGGGAGCTGTTTTTT. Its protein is CASSFQGRAGELFF.